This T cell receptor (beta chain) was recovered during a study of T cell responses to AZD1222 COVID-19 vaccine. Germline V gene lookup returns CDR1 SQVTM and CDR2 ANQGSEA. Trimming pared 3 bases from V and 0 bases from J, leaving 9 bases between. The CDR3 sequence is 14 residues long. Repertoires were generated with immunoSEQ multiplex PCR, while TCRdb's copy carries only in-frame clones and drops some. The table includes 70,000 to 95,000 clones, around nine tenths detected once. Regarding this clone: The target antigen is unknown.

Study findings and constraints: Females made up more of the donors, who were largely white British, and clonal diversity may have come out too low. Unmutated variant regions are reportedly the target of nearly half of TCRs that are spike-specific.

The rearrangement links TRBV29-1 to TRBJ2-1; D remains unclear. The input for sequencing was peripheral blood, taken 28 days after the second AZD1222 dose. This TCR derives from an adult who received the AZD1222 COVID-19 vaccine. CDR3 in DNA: TGCAGCGTTGATCAACCGAGCTCCTACAATGAGCAGTTCTTC. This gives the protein CSVDQPSSYNEQFF.